This entry is about one T cell receptor beta chain. The repertoire was sequenced with immunoSEQ multiplex PCR; TCRdb's copy has only in-frame clones and lacks some. The table lists some 44,000 clones, 70% to 90% of them singletons. The CDR3 consists of 16 residues. The sample comes from a study of OX40 agonist ivuxolimab in advanced cancers. This receptor was obtained from an adult with an advanced solid tumor such as melanoma, head and neck, liver or kidney cancer. The source material was CD4+ or CD8+ T cells sorted from blood, sampled in a trial of the OX40 agonist ivuxolimab. The V gene is TRBV1, the J gene TRBJ2-2; TRBD2 reflects the table's D call only, with no check against the DNA. TRBV1 is deemed a pseudogene. This chain's CDR3 is CTRGTSGASNTGELFF. The CDR3 DNA is TGCACCAGAGGGACTAGCGGGGCCTCGAACACCGGGGAGCTGTTTTTT.